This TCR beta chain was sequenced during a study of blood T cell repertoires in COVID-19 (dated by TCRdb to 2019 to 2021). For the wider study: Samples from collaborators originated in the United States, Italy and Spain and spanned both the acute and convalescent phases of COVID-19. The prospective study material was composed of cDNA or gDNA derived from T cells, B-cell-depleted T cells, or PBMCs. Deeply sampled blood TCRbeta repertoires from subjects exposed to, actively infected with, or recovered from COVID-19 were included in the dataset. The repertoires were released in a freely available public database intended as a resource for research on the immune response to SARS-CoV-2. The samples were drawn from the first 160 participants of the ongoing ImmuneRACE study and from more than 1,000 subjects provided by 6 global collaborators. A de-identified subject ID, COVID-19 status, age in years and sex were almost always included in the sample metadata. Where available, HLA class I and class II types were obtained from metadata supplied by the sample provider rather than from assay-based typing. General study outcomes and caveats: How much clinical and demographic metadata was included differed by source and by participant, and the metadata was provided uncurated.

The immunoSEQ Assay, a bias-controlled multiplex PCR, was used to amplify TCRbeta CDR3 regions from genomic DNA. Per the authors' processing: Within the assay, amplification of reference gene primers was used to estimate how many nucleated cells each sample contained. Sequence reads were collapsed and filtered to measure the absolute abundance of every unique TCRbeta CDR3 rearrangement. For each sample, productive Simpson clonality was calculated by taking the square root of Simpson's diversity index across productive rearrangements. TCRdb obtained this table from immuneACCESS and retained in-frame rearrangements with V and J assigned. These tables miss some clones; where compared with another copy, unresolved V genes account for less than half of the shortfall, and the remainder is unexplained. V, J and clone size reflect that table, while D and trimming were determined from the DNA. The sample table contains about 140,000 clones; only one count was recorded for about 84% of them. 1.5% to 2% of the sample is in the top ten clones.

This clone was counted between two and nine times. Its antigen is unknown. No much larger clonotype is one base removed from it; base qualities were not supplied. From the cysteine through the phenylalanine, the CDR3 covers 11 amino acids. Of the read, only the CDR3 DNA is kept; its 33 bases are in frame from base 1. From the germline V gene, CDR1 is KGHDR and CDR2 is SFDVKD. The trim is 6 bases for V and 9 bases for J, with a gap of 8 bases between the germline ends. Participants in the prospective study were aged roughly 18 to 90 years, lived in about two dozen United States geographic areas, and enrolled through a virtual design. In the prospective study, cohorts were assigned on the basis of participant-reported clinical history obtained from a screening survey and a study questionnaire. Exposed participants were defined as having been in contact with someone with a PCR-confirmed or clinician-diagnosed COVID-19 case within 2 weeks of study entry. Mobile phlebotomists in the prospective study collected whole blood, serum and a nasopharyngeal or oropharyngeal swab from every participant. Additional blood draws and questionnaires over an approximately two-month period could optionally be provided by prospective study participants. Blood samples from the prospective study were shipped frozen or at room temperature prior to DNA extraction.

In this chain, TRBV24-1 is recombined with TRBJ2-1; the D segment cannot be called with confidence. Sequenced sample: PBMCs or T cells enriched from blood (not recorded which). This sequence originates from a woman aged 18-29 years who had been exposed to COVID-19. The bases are TGTGCCACCAGTCGACTTATTGAGCAGTTCTTC. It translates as CATSRLIEQFF.